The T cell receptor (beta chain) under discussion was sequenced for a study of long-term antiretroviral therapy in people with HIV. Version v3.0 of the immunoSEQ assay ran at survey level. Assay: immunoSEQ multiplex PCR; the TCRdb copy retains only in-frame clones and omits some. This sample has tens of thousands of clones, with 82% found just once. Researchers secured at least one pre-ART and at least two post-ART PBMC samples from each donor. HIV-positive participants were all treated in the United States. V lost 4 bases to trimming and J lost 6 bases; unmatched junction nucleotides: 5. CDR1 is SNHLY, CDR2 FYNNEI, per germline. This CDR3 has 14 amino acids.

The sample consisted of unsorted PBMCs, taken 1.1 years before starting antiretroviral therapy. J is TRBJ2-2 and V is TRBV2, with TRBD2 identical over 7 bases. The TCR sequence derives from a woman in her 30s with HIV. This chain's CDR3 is CASSGYGLAGELFF. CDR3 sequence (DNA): TGTGCCAGCAGTGGCTACGGACTAGCCGGGGAGCTGTTTTTT.